This TCR beta chain was captured by sequencing in a study of blood T cells in healthy people across ages. This clonotype was observed a few times. Its target is not known. Trimming took off 5 bases at V and 3 bases at J, with 17 bases between the two ends. The V gene's germline CDR1 is SGHNT and CDR2 YYREEE (reference sequence). The CDR3 consists of 15 residues. Together with a sample-barcoded 5' primer, a J-beta primer mix was included in a second PCR lasting roughly 7 to 11 cycles. MiXCR, applied by TCRdb to the 5' RACE reads, yields one record per CDR3 protein. The data hold some 1.8 million distinct CDR3 sequences, with about two fifths observed a single time. Whole-study results and caveats: The study regarded diversity estimates from one million T cells as underestimates. Strongly correlated with naive T cell percentage was TCR beta diversity.

The donors, all healthy, were Caucasians living in Russia, aged about 6 to 90. PBMCs were isolated at a quantity of at least 7 million per sample. The J gene is TRBJ1-1, the V gene TRBV5-4, with D possibly being TRBD1 (5 bases). The source of this sequence is a human donor in good health. Material: blood. CDR3 residues: CASRPGAPVDTEAFF. CDR3 nucleotide sequence: TGTGCCAGCAGACCTGGGGCGCCGGTTGACACTGAAGCTTTCTTT.